The rows below give T cell receptor beta chains drawn from one sample of a study of cytomegalovirus exposure and HLA in healthy donors. TCRdb's copy holds only in-frame clones and misses some; the assay was immunoSEQ multiplex PCR. The sample shows tens of thousands of clones, approximately 77% of them seen only once. The sample was PBMCs. The receptor set was obtained from a middle-aged woman in good health and CMV-seropositive. Both conserved end residues are part of each CDR3. A D gene is named only where the DNA matches it firmly. Clone size appears in some rows only: once, few, many, or a class for an expanded clone.

TRBJ1-1 | . | TRBV5-1 | . | CASSLEGPWNTEAFF | TGCGCCAGCAGCTTGGAGGGGCCATGGAACACTGAAGCTTTCTTT
TRBJ1-1 | . | TRBV18 | few | CASSPPGGLVTEAFF | TGTGCCAGCTCACCACCCGGGGGACTAGTCACTGAAGCTTTCTTT
TRBJ1-2 | TRBD1 | TRBV19 | few | CASRHRDRDGYTF | TGTGCCAGTAGGCACCGGGACAGGGACGGCTACACCTTC
TRBJ2-7 | TRBD1 | TRBV19 | . | CASSRTGTSSYEQYF | TGTGCCAGTAGCCGGACAGGGACGAGTTCCTACGAGCAGTACTTC
TRBJ2-2 | . | TRBV5-1 | few | CASSLVASVTGELFF | TGCGCCAGCAGCTTAGTAGCTAGTGTCACCGGGGAGCTGTTTTTT
TRBJ1-1 | . | TRBV29-1 | . | CSVEEQLNTEAFF | TGCAGCGTTGAAGAACAGTTAAACACTGAAGCTTTCTTT
TRBJ1-2 | . | TRBV30 | . | CAWTRGGENGYPF | TGTGCCTGGACGCGAGGGGGAGAAAATGGCTACCCCTTC
TRBJ1-3 | . | TRBV7-9 | . | CASMAGAGNTIYF | TGTGCCAGCATGGCAGGGGCTGGAAACACCATATATTTT
TRBJ2-3 | TRBD2 | TRBV9 | . | CASSVRAGGWDTQYF | TGTGCCAGCAGCGTAAGGGCGGGGGGGTGGGATACGCAGTATTTT
TRBJ1-2 | TRBD1 | TRBV27 | . | CASSPGTGVGYPF | TGTGCCAGCAGTCCCGGGACAGGGGTCGGCTACCCCTTC
TRBJ1-1 | . | TRBV29-1 | . | CSVRREMNTEAFF | TGCAGCGTGAGGAGGGAAATGAACACTGAAGCTTTCTTT
TRBJ2-7 | TRBD1 | TRBV29-1 | few | CSARQGAYEQYF | TGCAGCGCTAGACAGGGGGCTTACGAGCAGTACTTC
TRBJ2-7 | TRBD2 | TRBV9 | . | CASSERGGPNYEQYF | TGTGCCAGCAGCGAGCGGGGGGGACCCAACTACGAGCAGTACTTC
TRBJ2-1 | . | TRBV2 | . | CASSLQLGNNEQFF | TGTGCCAGCAGCCTCCAACTAGGAAACAATGAGCAGTTCTTC
TRBJ1-2 | . | TRBV15 | . | CATSGRTANYGYTF | TGTGCCACCAGCGGAAGGACAGCTAACTATGGCTACACCTTC
TRBJ2-1 | TRBD1 | TRBV18 | . | CASSPGQGSYNEQFF | TGTGCCAGCTCTCCGGGACAGGGGTCCTACAATGAGCAGTTCTTC
TRBJ2-7 | TRBD2 | TRBV14 | few | CASSPSGRSYEQYF | TGTGCCAGCAGCCCCAGCGGGAGATCCTACGAGCAGTACTTC
TRBJ2-1 | TRBD1 | TRBV7-9 | . | CASSPGTGGTEQFF | TGTGCCAGCAGCCCCGGGACAGGGGGCACTGAGCAGTTCTTC
TRBJ2-3 | . | TRBV7-2 | . | CASSTGVALDTQYF | TGTGCCAGCAGCACGGGGGTAGCGCTAGATACGCAGTATTTT
TRBJ2-2 | . | TRBV4-3 | few | CASSQDSHGGELFF | TGCGCCAGCAGCCAAGATAGTCATGGCGGGGAGCTGTTTTTT
TRBJ2-7 | TRBD2 | TRBV19 | . | CASRSGKSPYEQYF | TGTGCCAGTAGGAGCGGGAAAAGTCCCTACGAGCAGTACTTC
TRBJ1-5 | TRBD1 | TRBV5-8 | . | CASSPDRLGRGNQPQHF | TGTGCCAGCAGCCCGGACAGGTTGGGTAGGGGCAATCAGCCCCAGCATTTT
TRBJ1-1 | . | TRBV10-2 | . | CASSESEGNTEAFF | TGCGCCAGCAGTGAGTCCGAGGGGAACACTGAAGCTTTCTTT
TRBJ2-3 | . | TRBV5-1 | . | CASSWETDTQYF | TGCGCCAGCAGCTGGGAGACAGATACGCAGTATTTT
TRBJ2-5 | TRBD1 | TRBV27 | . | CASQTGGAQTQYF | TGTGCCAGCCAAACAGGGGGCGCTCAGACCCAGTACTTC
TRBJ2-7 | . | TRBV11-2 | few | CASSLEPDSRTYEQYF | TGTGCCAGCAGCTTGGAACCGGACAGCAGAACCTACGAGCAGTACTTC
TRBJ2-3 | . | TRBV7-9 | . | CASSFILGTDTQYF | TGTGCCAGCAGCTTTATTCTTGGCACAGATACGCAGTATTTT
TRBJ2-7 | TRBD2 | TRBV4-1 | . | CASSQGTSGNSYEQYF | TGCGCCAGCAGCCAAGGGACTAGCGGGAACTCCTACGAGCAGTACTTC
TRBJ2-7 | . | TRBV30 | . | CAWCWAGGTYEQYF | TGTGCCTGGTGTTGGGCAGGGGGGACCTACGAGCAGTACTTC
TRBJ1-5 | . | TRBV5-1 | . | CASSLEAGAYNQPQHF | TGCGCCAGCAGCTTAGAGGCAGGGGCTTACAATCAGCCCCAGCATTTT
TRBJ2-7 | . | TRBV30 | . | CAWSVGGPYEQYF | TGTGCCTGGAGTGTAGGCGGGCCCTACGAGCAGTACTTC
TRBJ2-1 | TRBD1 | TRBV10-1 | . | CASSEEGAVSNEQFF | TGCGCCAGCAGTGAAGAGGGGGCGGTTTCCAATGAGCAGTTCTTC